The rows below give T cell receptor beta chains drawn from one sample of a study of blood T cell repertoires in COVID-19. Profiling relied on immunoSEQ multiplex PCR, and the TCRdb table lists in-frame clones only, not all of them. This sample has fewer than 95,000 clones; approximately 74% occur once, and the top ten carry just under 4%. The sequenced sample consisted of peripheral blood. The receptor set was obtained from a man aged 65 to 85 with COVID-19, enrolled during active disease. The CDR3 runs from the conserved cysteine through the conserved F or W.

TRBV27,CASSSDRIATEAFF
TRBV7-9,CASSSTEIFDTGELFF
TRBV29-1,CSVVWGRSYNEQFF
TRBV5-6,CASSLVRGRGENQPQHF
TRBV4-3,CASSQDKRVTDTQYF
TRBV3-1/TRBV3-2,CASSQGPGTGMSEQYF
TRBV20-1,CSARQNEKLFF
TRBV6-4,CASRGTSGRGPYNEQFF
TRBV28,CASGTGWGLYGYTF
TRBV4-2,CASSQDGDRGFLDTQYF
TRBV7-2,CASSLFGQKGTEAFF
TRBV29-1,CSAGGDDGYTF
TRBV9,CASSVYSGRSYEQYF
TRBV6-5,CASSYVGVGSPLHF
TRBV27,CASSLNGGPNYGYTF
TRBV12-3/TRBV12-4,CASKLAEGYEQYF
TRBV15,CATSRDGTSGGREFF
TRBV15,CATSRVQANTGELFF
TRBV27,CASSFSRGEVAYEQYF
TRBV5-8,CASSLTGSGLVGYNEQFF
TRBV28,CASSFSTGSGLETQYF
TRBV9,CASSLDPGENEQYF